Following are 9 T cell receptor beta chains from one sample sequenced in a study of blood T cells in healthy people across ages. It was with a sample-barcoded 5' primer and a J-beta primer mix that a second PCR of roughly 7 to 12 cycles was run. A single record per CDR3 protein comes from TCRdb applying MiXCR to the 5' RACE reads. Of around 700,000 distinct CDR3 sequences listed, more than 20% are singletons. Separately, the same data were catalogued under a study of T cells of mothers and their children.

Source material: blood. All receptors come from a boy aged 10-17 years in good health.

This clonotype has ten or more counts. V is TRBV7-2 and J is TRBJ1-1; TRBD1 is a possible D gene (6 bases). Trimming pared 0 bases from V and 11 bases from J, leaving 19 bases between. This CDR3 has 15 residues. Germline CDR1 SGHTA, CDR2 FQGNSA. The CDR3 sequence is CASSLANRDGMGAFF. Written as DNA, the CDR3 is TGTGCCAGCAGCTTAGCGAACAGGGACGGGATGGGGGCTTTCTTT.

This clonotype was found a few times. The chain recombines TRBV12-3 or TRBV12-4 with TRBJ2-3, with 10 bases identical to TRBD1. This CDR3 is built from 15 residues. V dropped 6 bases and J dropped 5; count of bases not matched to a gene: 8. The CDR3 sequence is CASRSVDRGQDTQYF. The CDR3 nucleotides read TGTGCCAGCAGGTCTGTAGACAGGGGGCAAGATACGCAGTATTTT.

Only a few counts were recorded for this clonotype. This chain joins TRBV6-1 and TRBJ1-2; D is uncertain. The CDR3 totals 13 residues. Germline lookup yields CDR1 MNHNS and CDR2 SASEGT. Between the trimmed V and J ends, which lost 1 base and 4 bases, there was a span of 7 bases. The CDR3 sequence: CASSEGPTYGYTF. CDR3 DNA: TGTGCCAGCAGTGAAGGGCCAACCTATGGCTACACCTTC.

The table lists this clonotype with a few counts. The chain combines TRBV29-1 with TRBJ1-2; D gene unclear. Germline assignment: CDR1 SQVTM and CDR2 ANQGSEA. The CDR3 totals 14 residues. V was cut by 4 bases and J by 4 bases, with 16 bases left in between. The CDR3 DNA follows: TGCAGCGTTGTAGCCACTCAGATAACCTATGGCTACACCTTC. As protein: CSVVATQITYGYTF.

The chain is built from TRBV20-1 and TRBJ2-7; tentatively, D is TRBD2 (5 bases). CDR3 length: 16 amino acids. V gave up 4 bases and J gave up 6 bases, with 25 bases separating them. The germline gives CDR1 DFQATT, CDR2 SNEGSKA (reference sequence). CDR3 nucleotide sequence: TGCAGTGCTATGTGGGCAGCCTCCCTCCGAAGCGGCGAGCAGTACTTC. Encoded protein: CSAMWAASLRSGEQYF.

This chain connects TRBV20-1 to TRBJ2-7, with D tentatively TRBD1 (6 bases). The CDR3 sequence is 13 residues long. Germline V gives CDR1 DFQATT, CDR2 SNEGSKA (reference sequence). V was trimmed by 6 bases and J by 4 bases, leaving 16 bases between them. CDR3 sequence: CSAIRGDMYEQYF. The CDR3 DNA sequence: TGCAGTGCGATCAGAGGGGACATGTACGAGCAGTACTTC.

The genes are TRBV29-1 and TRBJ2-1; D is possibly TRBD2 (7 bases). The DNA end is more similar to TRBJ2-5, so the J call may be wrong. The germline CDR1 and CDR2 sequences are SQVTM and ANQGSEA. The CDR3 runs 14 residues. The CDR3 DNA sequence: TGCAGCGTTGACGCGGGGGCTCTCGGGGAGACCCAGTACTTC. As protein: CSVDAGALGETQYF.

This clonotype has just a few counts. The gene calls are TRBV7-6 and TRBJ2-3, with TRBD2 matching over 10 bases. Trimming took 3 bases from V and 4 from J; bases not matched to a gene: 4. This CDR3 spans 15 amino acids. Per the germline V gene, CDR1 is SGHVS and CDR2 is FNYEAQ. Here the CDR3 DNA reads TGTGCCAGCAGCTTTGGAGCGGGAGGGGCAGATACGCAGTATTTT. It is translated as CASSFGAGGADTQYF.

This clonotype was observed many times. The CDR3 loop is CASSLSRGHTEAFF. Here the CDR3 DNA reads TGTGCCAGCAGCTTATCCAGGGGGCACACTGAAGCTTTCTTT. The J gene is TRBJ1-1, the V gene TRBV7-2, with 8 bases identical to TRBD1. With V trimmed by 2 bases and J by 3 bases, 2 bases remained unmatched. Germline CDR1 is SGHTA and CDR2 is FQGNSA. The CDR3 extends over 14 amino acids. Using reference TRBV7-2 and TRBJ1-1 for the parts outside the CDR3, the full variable domain is GAGVSQSPSNKVTEKGKDVELRCDPISGHTALYWYRQSLGQGLEFLIYFQGNSAPDKSGLPSDRFSAERTGGSVSTLTIQRTQQEDSAVYLCASSLSRGHTEAFFGQGTRLTVV.